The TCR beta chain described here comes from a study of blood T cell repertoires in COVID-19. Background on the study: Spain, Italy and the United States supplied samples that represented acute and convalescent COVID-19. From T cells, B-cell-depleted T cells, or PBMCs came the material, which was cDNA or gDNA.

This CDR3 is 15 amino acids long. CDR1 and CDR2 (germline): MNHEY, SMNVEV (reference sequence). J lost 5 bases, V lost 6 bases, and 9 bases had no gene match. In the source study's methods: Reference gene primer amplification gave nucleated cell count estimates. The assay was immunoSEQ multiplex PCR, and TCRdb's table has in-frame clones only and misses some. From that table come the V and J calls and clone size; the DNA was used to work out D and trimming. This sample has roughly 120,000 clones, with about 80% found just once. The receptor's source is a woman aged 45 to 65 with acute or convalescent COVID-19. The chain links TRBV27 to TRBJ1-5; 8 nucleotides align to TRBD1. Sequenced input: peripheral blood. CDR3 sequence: CASSLSGQGYQPQHF. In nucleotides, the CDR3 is TGTGCCAGCAGCTTGTCAGGACAGGGATATCAGCCCCAGCATTTT.